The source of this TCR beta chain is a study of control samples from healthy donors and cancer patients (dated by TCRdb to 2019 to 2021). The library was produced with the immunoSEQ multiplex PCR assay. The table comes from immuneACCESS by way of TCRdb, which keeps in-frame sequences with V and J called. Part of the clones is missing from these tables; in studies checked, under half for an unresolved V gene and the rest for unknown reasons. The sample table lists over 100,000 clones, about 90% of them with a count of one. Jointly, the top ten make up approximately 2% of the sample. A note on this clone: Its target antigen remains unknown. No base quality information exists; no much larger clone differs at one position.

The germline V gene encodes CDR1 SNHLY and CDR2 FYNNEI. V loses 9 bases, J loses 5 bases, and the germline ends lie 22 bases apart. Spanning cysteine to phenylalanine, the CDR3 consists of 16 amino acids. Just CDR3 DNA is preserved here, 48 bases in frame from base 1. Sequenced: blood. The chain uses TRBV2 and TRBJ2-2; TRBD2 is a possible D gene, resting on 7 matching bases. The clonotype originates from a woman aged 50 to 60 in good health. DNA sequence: TGTGCCAGTTTCCAACGGGGGCGGGAGACGACCGGGGAGCTGTTTTTT. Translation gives CASFQRGRETTGELFF. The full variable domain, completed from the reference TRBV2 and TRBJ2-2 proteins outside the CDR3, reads EPEVTQTPSHQVTQMGQEVILRCVPISNHLYFYWYRQILGQKVEFLVSFYNNEISEKSEIFDDQFSVERPDGSNFTLKIRSTKLEDSAMYFCASFQRGRETTGELFFGEGSRLTVL.